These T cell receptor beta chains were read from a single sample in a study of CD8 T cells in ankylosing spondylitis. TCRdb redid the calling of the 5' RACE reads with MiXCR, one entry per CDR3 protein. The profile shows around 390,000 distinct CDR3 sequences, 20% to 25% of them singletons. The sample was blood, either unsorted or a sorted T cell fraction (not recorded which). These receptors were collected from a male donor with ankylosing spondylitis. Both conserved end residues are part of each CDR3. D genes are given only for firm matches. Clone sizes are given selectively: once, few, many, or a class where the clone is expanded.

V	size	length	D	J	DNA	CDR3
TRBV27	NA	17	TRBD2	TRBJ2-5	TGTGCCAGCAGTTTATTAGTGAGCGGGAGGTACCAAGAGACCCAGTACTTC	CASSLLVSGRYQETQYF
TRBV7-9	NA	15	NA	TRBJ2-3	TGTGCCAGCAGCTTAGTGACAGATCCGAAAGATACGCAGTATTTT	CASSLVTDPKDTQYF
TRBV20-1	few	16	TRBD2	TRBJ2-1	TGCAGTGCTAGAGATATTGTAAGCGGGAGATTCAATGAGCAGTTCTTC	CSARDIVSGRFNEQFF
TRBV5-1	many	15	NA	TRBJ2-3	TGCGCCAGCAGCTTGGTGGCTAATTTTCCAGATACGCAGTATTTT	CASSLVANFPDTQYF
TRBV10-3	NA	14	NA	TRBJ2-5	TGTGCCATCAGTGAGTCGCTGGGTTCAGAGACCCAGTACTTC	CAISESLGSETQYF
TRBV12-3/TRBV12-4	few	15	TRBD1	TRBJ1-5	TGTGCCAGCAGTATCCGGGACAGCATCAATCAGCCCCAGCATTTT	CASSIRDSINQPQHF
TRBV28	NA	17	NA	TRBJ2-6	TGTGCCAGCAGTTCCCCCGGACTGTCCTCTGGGGCCAACGTCCTGACTTTC	CASSSPGLSSGANVLTF
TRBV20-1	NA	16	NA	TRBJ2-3	TGCAGTGCAAGAGGGCCGGGACCCCCTATGCCGGATACGCAGTATTTT	CSARGPGPPMPDTQYF
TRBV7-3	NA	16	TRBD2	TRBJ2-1	TGTGCCAGCAGCTTAACTTATTTGACTAGCAGAAATGAGCAGTTCTTC	CASSLTYLTSRNEQFF
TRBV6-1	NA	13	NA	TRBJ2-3	TGTGCCAGCATGGCAGGGGGCACAGATACGCAGTATTTT	CASMAGGTDTQYF
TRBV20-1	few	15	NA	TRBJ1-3	TGCAGTGCTAGAGATGGGCAGAGCTCTGGAAACACCATATATTTT	CSARDGQSSGNTIYF
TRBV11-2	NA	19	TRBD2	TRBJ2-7	TGTGCCAGCAGCTTAGTAGCGGGGCCTGGGGGCAGTGAATCCTACGAGCAGTACTTC	CASSLVAGPGGSESYEQYF
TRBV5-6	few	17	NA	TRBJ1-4	TGTGCCAGCAGCGCCTACAGAATCGGTTGGGCTAATGAAAAACTGTTTTTT	CASSAYRIGWANEKLFF
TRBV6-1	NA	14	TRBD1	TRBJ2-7	TGTGCCAGCAGGAGACAGGGTGGAAGGCAGGAGCAGTACTTC	CASRRQGGRQEQYF
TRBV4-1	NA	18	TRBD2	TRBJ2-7	TGCGCCAGCAGCCGACAGATCCCTAGCGGGGCTAACTCCTACGAGCAGTACTTC	CASSRQIPSGANSYEQYF
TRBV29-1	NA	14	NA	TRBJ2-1	TGCAGCGTCGTAGAAGGGAGTGCCTACAATGAGCAGTTCTTC	CSVVEGSAYNEQFF
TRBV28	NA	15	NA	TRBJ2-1	TGTGCCAGCAGTGCCAGGGTAGAATGGTACAATGAGCAGTTCTTC	CASSARVEWYNEQFF
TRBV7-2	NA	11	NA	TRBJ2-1	TGTGCCAGCGGCGATTACAATGAGCAGTTCTTC	CASGDYNEQFF
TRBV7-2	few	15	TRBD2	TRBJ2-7	TGTGCCAGCAGCAGAAATAGCGGGAGCGCCTACGAGCAGTACTTC	CASSRNSGSAYEQYF
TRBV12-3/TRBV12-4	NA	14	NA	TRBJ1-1	TGTGCCAGCAGTCGGGGGGCAACAGGCCGTGAAGCTTTCTTT	CASSRGATGREAFF
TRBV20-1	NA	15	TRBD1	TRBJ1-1	TGCAGTGCTACCCGACCGGGACAGCCAAACACTGAAGCTTTCTTT	CSATRPGQPNTEAFF
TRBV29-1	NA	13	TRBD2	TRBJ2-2	TGCAGCGCGTTAGCGGGGAACACCGGGGAGCTGTTTTTT	CSALAGNTGELFF
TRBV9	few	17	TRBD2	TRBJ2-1	TGTGCCAGCAGCGTAGGGGCTAGCGGCTACTCCTACAATGAGCAGTTCTTC	CASSVGASGYSYNEQFF
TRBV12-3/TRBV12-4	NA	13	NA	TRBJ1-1	TGTGCCAGCCAGACAGGAGCGAACACTGAAGCTTTCTTT	CASQTGANTEAFF
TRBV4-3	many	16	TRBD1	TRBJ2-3	TGCGCCAGCAGCCCTTCTCCGACAGGGGGATCAGATACGCAGTATTTT	CASSPSPTGGSDTQYF
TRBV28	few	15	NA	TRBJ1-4	TGTGCCAGCAGTTTGGTTACCGGGACTGGGGAAAAACTGTTTTTT	CASSLVTGTGEKLFF
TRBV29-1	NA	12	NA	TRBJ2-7	TGCAGCGTTGGGCGACAGGCTTACGAGCAGTACTTC	CSVGRQAYEQYF
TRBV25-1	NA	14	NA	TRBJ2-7	TGTGCCAGCAGTGACAGAGAGACAGGCCACGAGCAGTACTTC	CASSDRETGHEQYF
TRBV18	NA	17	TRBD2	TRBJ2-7	TGTGCCAGCTCACCCACCCTTCTCGCGGGAGGGCAATCCGAGCAGTACTTC	CASSPTLLAGGQSEQYF
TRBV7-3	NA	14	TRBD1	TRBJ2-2	TGTGCCAGCAGCCCAACAGGGGAGTGGGGGGAGCTGTTTTTT	CASSPTGEWGELFF
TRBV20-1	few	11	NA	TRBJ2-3	TGCAGTGCTGGGATCACAGATACGCAGTATTTT	CSAGITDTQYF
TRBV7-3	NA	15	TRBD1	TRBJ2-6	TGTGCCAGCAGCATGACAGGGTCTGGGGCCAACGTCCTGACTTTC	CASSMTGSGANVLTF
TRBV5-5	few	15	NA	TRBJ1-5	TGTGCCAGCAGCTTAATTGCTAGCCTGAATCAGCCCCAGCATTTT	CASSLIASLNQPQHF
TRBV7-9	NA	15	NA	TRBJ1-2	TGTGCCAGCACCTTAAGAGGGGGAGAGGACTATGGCTACACCTTC	CASTLRGGEDYGYTF
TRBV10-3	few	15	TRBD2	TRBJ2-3	TGTGCCATCAGTCTTGCGGGGGATAGCACAGATACGCAGTATTTT	CAISLAGDSTDTQYF
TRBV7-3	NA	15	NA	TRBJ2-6	TGTGCCAGCAGCTACCCTATCTCTGGGGCCAACGTCCTGACTTTC	CASSYPISGANVLTF
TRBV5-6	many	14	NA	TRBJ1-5	TGTGCCAGCAGCTTGGCTGGGTCCTATCAGCCCCAGCATTTT	CASSLAGSYQPQHF
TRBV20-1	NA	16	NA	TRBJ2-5	TGCTGTGCTAGAGATCTAGGCAGCCTAATCCCGGAGACCCAGTACTTC	CCARDLGSLIPETQYF
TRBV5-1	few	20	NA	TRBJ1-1	TGCGCCAGCAGCCGCCAAATACCCCTCGGATCCAGCGAGATGAACACTGAAGCTTTCTTT	CASSRQIPLGSSEMNTEAFF
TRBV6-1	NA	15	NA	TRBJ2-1	TGTGCCAGCAGTGAACTATTGAGCTCCTACAATGAGCAGTTCTTC	CASSELLSSYNEQFF
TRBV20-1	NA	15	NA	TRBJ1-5	TGCAGTGCTAGTCTCGAACGGGGGTACAATCAGCCCCAGCATTTT	CSASLERGYNQPQHF
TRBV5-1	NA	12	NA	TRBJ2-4	TGCGCCAGCAGCCAGGAGGGGATCATTCAGTACTTC	CASSQEGIIQYF
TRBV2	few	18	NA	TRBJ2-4	TGTGCCAGCAGTGGTCGACAGACACTACCGCTGGCCAAAAACATTCAGTACTTC	CASSGRQTLPLAKNIQYF
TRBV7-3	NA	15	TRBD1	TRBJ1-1	TGTGCCAGCAGCTCCGCTGACAGGGAGGACACTGAAGCTTTCTTT	CASSSADREDTEAFF
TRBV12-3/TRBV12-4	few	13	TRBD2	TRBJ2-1	TGTGCCAGCAGTTCCCGTAAGCGGGAGGGCCCGTTCTTC	CASSSRKREGPFF
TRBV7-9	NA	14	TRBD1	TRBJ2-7	TGTGCCAGCAGCTTAAGTCAGGGGGCCGACGAGCAGTACTTC	CASSLSQGADEQYF
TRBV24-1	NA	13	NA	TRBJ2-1	TGTGCCACCAGTGATTTGCCCCCGAATGAGCAGTTCTTC	CATSDLPPNEQFF
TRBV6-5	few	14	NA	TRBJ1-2	TGTGCCAGCAGTTACTCGAGGAATCGCTATGGCTACACCTTC	CASSYSRNRYGYTF
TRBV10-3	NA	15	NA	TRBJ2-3	TGTGCCATCAGTGAGTACTCTAGGAGCACAGATACGCAGTATTTT	CAISEYSRSTDTQYF
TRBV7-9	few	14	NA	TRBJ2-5	TGTGCCAGCAGCCCACAATCGAGGGGAGAGACCCAGTACTTC	CASSPQSRGETQYF
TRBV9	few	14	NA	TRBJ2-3	TGTGCCAGCAGCCCTTCGCGTGCCACAGATACGCAGTATTTT	CASSPSRATDTQYF